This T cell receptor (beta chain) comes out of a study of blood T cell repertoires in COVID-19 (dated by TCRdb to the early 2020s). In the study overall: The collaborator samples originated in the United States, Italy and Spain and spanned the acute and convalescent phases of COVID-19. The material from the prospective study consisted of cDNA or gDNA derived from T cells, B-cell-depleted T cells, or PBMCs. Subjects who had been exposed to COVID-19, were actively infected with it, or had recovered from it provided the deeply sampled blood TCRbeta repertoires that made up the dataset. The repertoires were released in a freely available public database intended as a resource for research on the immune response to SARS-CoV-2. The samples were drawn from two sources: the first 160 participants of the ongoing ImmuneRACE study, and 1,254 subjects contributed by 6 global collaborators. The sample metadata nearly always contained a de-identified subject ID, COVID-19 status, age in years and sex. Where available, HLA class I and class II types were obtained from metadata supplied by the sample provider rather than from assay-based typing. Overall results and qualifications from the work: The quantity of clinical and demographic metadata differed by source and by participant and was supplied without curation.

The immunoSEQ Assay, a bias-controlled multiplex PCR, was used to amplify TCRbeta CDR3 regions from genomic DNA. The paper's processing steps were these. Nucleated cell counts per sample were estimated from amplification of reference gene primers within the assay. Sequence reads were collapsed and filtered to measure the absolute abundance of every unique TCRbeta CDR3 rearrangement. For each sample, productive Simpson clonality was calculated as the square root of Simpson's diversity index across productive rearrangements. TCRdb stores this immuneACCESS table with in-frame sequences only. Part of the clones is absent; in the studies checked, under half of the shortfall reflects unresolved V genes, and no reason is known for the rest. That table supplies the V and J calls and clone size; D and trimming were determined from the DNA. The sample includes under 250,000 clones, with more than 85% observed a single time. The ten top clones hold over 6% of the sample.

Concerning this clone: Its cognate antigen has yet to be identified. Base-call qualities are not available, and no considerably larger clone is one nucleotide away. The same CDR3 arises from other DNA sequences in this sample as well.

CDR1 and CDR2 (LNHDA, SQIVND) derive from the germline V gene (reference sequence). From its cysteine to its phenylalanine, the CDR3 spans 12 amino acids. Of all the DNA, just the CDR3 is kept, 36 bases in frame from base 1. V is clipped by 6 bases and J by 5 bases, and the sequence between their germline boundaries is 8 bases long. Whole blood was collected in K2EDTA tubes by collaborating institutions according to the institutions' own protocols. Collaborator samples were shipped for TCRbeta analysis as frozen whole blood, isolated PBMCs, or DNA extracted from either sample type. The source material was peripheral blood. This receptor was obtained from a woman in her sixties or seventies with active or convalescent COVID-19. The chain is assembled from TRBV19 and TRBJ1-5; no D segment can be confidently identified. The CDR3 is CASSLLDQPQHF. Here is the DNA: TGTGCCAGTAGCCTTCTAGATCAGCCCCAGCATTTT. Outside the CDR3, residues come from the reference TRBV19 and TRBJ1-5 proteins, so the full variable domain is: DGGITQSPKYLFRKEGQNVTLSCEQNLNHDAMYWYRQDPGQGLRLIYYSQIVNDFQKGDIAEGYSVSREKKESFPLTVTSAQKNPTAFYLCASSLLDQPQHFGDGTRLSIL.